The 30 T cell receptor beta chains reported below all come from one sample, sequenced in a study of blood T cells in healthy people across ages. A second PCR, run for roughly 7 to 12 cycles, used a sample-barcoded 5' primer plus a J-beta primer mix. MiXCR, run by TCRdb on the 5' RACE reads, gives a single entry per CDR3 protein. The sample has 550,000 to 800,000 distinct CDR3 sequences, roughly 21% seen once. The specimen sequenced was blood. Every receptor here comes from a man aged 65 to 79 in good health.

This clonotype has just a few counts. The CDR3 DNA is TGCGCCAGCAGCCAAATAAGACTTGACTCTGAGACCCAGTACTTC. The encoded protein is CASSQIRLDSETQYF. The genes are TRBV4-1 and TRBJ2-5; D gene unclear. CDR3 size: 15 residues. Germline loops: CDR1 MGHRA, CDR2 YSYEKL. V lost 2 bases and J lost 5, with 15 bases in between.

The CDR3 nucleotides read TGCAGCGCAGGAACCTTGGCGGGAGAAAGCAATGAGCAGTTCTTC. It codes for CSAGTLAGESNEQFF. The chain is built from TRBV29-1 and TRBJ2-5; 7 bases are shared with TRBD2. The DNA end is a closer match to TRBJ2-1, so the J assignment may be wrong. The CDR3 length is 15 residues. Germline CDR1 and CDR2: SQVTM and ANQGSEA.

This sequence joins TRBV5-1 and TRBJ2-5; D may match TRBD1 or TRBD2 (6 bases each). Germline V gives CDR1 SGHRS, CDR2 YFSETQ. CDR3 length: 12 residues. Trimming took off 6 bases at V and 4 bases at J, with 10 bases between the two ends. The CDR3 spells CASKGGAETQYF. The DNA for the CDR3 is TGCGCCAGCAAGGGGGGCGCAGAGACCCAGTACTTC.

This chain uses TRBV15 with TRBJ2-3; D ambiguous. The V end was cut by 5 bases, the J end by 5 bases, with 8 bases between. CDR3 size: 12 residues. Germline-derived CDR1 and CDR2 are LNHNV and YYDKDF (reference sequence). The CDR3 DNA reads TGTGCCACCAGCGCCCGTGAAGATACGCAGTATTTT. It translates to CATSAREDTQYF.

Only a few counts were recorded for this clonotype. J is TRBJ2-1 and V is TRBV10-2, with a weak D call TRBD2 (6 bases). The DNA end lines up better with TRBJ2-7; the J call may be wrong. Germline CDR1 and CDR2: WSHSY and SAAADI. There are 13 residues in the CDR3. CDR3 protein: CASGIGGSYEQYF. The CDR3 DNA is TGCGCCAGCGGGATCGGGGGCTCCTACGAGCAGTACTTC.

This clonotype came up many times. The V gene is TRBV18, the J gene TRBJ2-6; D unclear. The CDR3 sequence is 18 residues long. The V end was cut by 3 bases, the J end by 0 bases, with 15 bases between. In germline, CDR1 is KGHSH, CDR2 LQKENI. The DNA of the CDR3 is TGTGCCAGCTCACCGAACCTTCAGGTCAGCTCTGGGGCCAACGTCCTGACTTTC. Residues: CASSPNLQVSSGANVLTF.

A note on this clonotype: The germline gene is not matched at one end of the junction; a read error may be the cause. The chain carries TRBV2 and TRBJ1-4; D possibly corresponds to TRBD1 (5 bases). The CDR3 has 13 amino acids. Germline-derived CDR1 and CDR2 are SNHLY and FYNNEI. This chain's CDR3 is CASRDFGGEKLLF. The CDR3 DNA reads TGTGCCAGCAGAGACTTCGGGGGTGAAAAACTGCTTTTT.

This clonotype occurred a few times. V and J are TRBV28 and TRBJ2-5, with 10 bases matching TRBD2. CDR1 is MDHEN and CDR2 is SYDVKM in the germline V gene. Germline trimming cut 5 bases from V and 5 bases from J; bases unmatched to any gene: 5. CDR3 length equals 14 residues. The chain's CDR3 is CASSSGRARETQYF. The CDR3 region has the DNA TGTGCCAGCAGTAGCGGGAGGGCCCGGGAGACCCAGTACTTC.

In this sample, this clonotype turned up a few times. The rearrangement links TRBV20-1 to TRBJ2-7; a weak D match, TRBD2 (5 bases). Trimming took off 5 bases at V and 2 bases at J, with 16 bases between the two ends. This CDR3 has 14 amino acids. Germline V gene sequence: CDR1 DFQATT, CDR2 SNEGSKA (reference sequence). The CDR3 spells CSALYRAGPYEQYF. CDR3 DNA sequence: TGCAGTGCTCTTTATCGGGCGGGTCCCTACGAGCAGTACTTC.

Here the CDR3 reads CASSYIPDTQYF. The CDR3 DNA sequence: TGTGCCAGCAGTTATATCCCAGATACGCAGTATTTT. V usage is TRBV6-2 or TRBV6-3 and J usage is TRBJ2-3, with D hard to call. The CDR3 extends over 12 amino acids. V was clipped by 3 bases and J by 4 bases, with 5 bases between them. In germline, CDR1 is MNHEY, CDR2 SVGEGT.

The chain is built from TRBV6-5 and TRBJ2-5; 10 bases align to TRBD2. The J call is uncertain, as TRBJ2-7 better fits the DNA end. CDR3 length: 15 residues. The germline V gene has CDR1 MNHEY and CDR2 SVGAGI. The CDR3 nucleotides are TGTGCCAGCAGCCCAAGCGGGAGGGAAGCCTACGAGCAGTACTTC. It specifies CASSPSGREAYEQYF.

V and J are TRBV20-1 and TRBJ1-1; 8 bases agree with TRBD1. CDR1 DFQATT and CDR2 SNEGSKA come from the germline V gene (reference sequence). The CDR3 extends over 14 amino acids. The V gene end was trimmed by 3 bases and the J gene end by 5 bases; junction bases not matched to a gene: 8. CDR3 DNA sequence: TGCAGTGCTAGTGCTTACAGGGGGGGGACTGAAGCTTTCTTT. Its translation: CSASAYRGGTEAFF.

The V and J genes are TRBV12-3 or TRBV12-4 and TRBJ2-5; no reliable D call. The J call may be incorrect, as the DNA end agrees better with TRBJ2-1. The CDR3 has 11 amino acids. The CDR3 here is CASKGSDEQFF. In DNA form, the CDR3 reads TGTGCCAGCAAGGGCTCGGATGAGCAGTTCTTC.

This chain joins TRBV12-3 or TRBV12-4 and TRBJ2-5; 11 bases align to TRBD2. The end of the DNA fits TRBJ2-1 better, so the J call may be wrong. The CDR3 has 15 residues. DNA for the CDR3: TGTGCCAGCAGGCTTACTAGCGGGAGCTTCTATGAGCAGTTCTTC. Protein sequence: CASRLTSGSFYEQFF.

This clonotype was counted only a few times. CDR3 residues: CATGVGGTYEQYF. Written as DNA, the CDR3 is TGTGCCACCGGAGTGGGGGGGACCTACGAGCAGTACTTC. V usage is TRBV10-3 and J usage is TRBJ2-7; 7 bases agree with TRBD2. V was clipped by 10 bases and J by 2 bases; unmatched bases: 8. CDR1 ENHRY and CDR2 SYGVKD come from the germline V gene. The CDR3 runs to 13 residues.

This clonotype has a handful of counts. V and J are TRBV13 and TRBJ2-5, with 10 bases identical to TRBD2. CDR3 length: 16 amino acids. In germline, CDR1 is PRHDT, CDR2 FYEKMQ (reference sequence). J was trimmed by 3 bases and V by 5 bases; bases with no gene match: 9. The CDR3 coding sequence is TGTGCCAGCAGCCCAGGGCGCGGACTAGCGGAAGAGACCCAGTACTTC. Encoded protein: CASSPGRGLAEETQYF.

The V call is TRBV7-2, the J call TRBJ2-7; TRBD1 matches at 7 bases. V lost 0 bases and J lost 3; bases outside the gene matches: 8. The CDR3 length is 16 residues. The V gene's germline CDR1 is SGHTA and CDR2 FQGNSA. CDR3 sequence: CASSLASGTADYEQYF. As DNA, the CDR3 is TGTGCCAGCAGCTTAGCCTCCGGGACAGCCGACTACGAGCAGTACTTC. Drawing the rest from reference TRBV7-2 and TRBJ2-7, the complete variable domain is GAGVSQSPSNKVTEKGKDVELRCDPISGHTALYWYRQSLGQGLEFLIYFQGNSAPDKSGLPSDRFSAERTGGSVSTLTIQRTQQEDSAVYLCASSLASGTADYEQYFGPGTRLTVT.

This sequence joins TRBV4-1 and TRBJ2-5, with 7 bases fitting TRBD2. The tail of the sequence fits TRBJ2-7 better, so the J call may be wrong. Looked up from germline, CDR1 is MGHRA and CDR2 is YSYEKL. There are 15 residues in the CDR3. CDR3 sequence (DNA): TGCGCCAGCAGCCAAGAAGGTTCTAGCGGCTACGAGCAGTACTTC. It translates to CASSQEGSSGYEQYF.

This clonotype was counted many times. The J gene is TRBJ1-6, the V gene TRBV10-3; 7 nucleotides align to TRBD1. The CDR3 sequence is 15 residues long. Germline V CDR1 and CDR2: ENHRY, SYGVKD. The V gene end was trimmed by 7 bases and the J gene end by 7 bases; junction bases not matched to a gene: 10. In nucleotides, the CDR3 is TGTGCCATCACCGACCGGGACAGCCCCAATTCACCCCTCCACTTT. This codes for CAITDRDSPNSPLHF.

This clonotype was detected only a few times. The chain couples TRBV3-1 to TRBJ2-2; D gene ambiguous. The CDR3 covers 15 residues. V lost 3 bases, J lost 1 base, and 9 bases lay in between. Germline-derived CDR1 and CDR2 are LGHDT and YNNKEL (reference sequence). CDR3 amino acids: CASSHPNLNTGELFF. The CDR3 DNA reads as TGTGCCAGCAGCCACCCGAACTTGAACACCGGGGAGCTGTTTTTT.

A few counts support this clonotype. This could be a read error, since a much larger clone is one nucleotide away. The chain employs TRBV20-1 and TRBJ2-7; 7 nucleotides line up with TRBD1. The J call may be wrong; the DNA end is better matched by TRBJ2-1. The germline CDR1 and CDR2 sequences are DFQATT and SNEGSKA (reference sequence). The CDR3 spans 13 residues. CDR3 region: CSAKGAHGNGQFF. The CDR3 nucleotides read TGCAGTGCTAAGGGGGCGCATGGGAATGGGCAGTTCTTC.

The chain recombines TRBV29-1 with TRBJ2-7, with 7 bases lining up with TRBD1. J lost 0 bases, V lost 4 bases, and 3 bases had no gene match. Germline V lookup: CDR1 SQVTM, CDR2 ANQGSEA. The CDR3 runs 13 residues. The CDR3 DNA follows: TGCAGCGTTGTGACAGGGAGCTCCTACGAGCAGTACTTC. This translates into CSVVTGSSYEQYF.

This clonotype was seen a handful of times. CDR3 sequence reads: CASSQRQSTNEKLFF. The DNA for the CDR3 is TGTGCCAGCAGTCAACGACAGTCAACTAATGAAAAACTGTTTTTT. The rearrangement joins TRBV6-6 to TRBJ1-4; the D gene is possibly TRBD1 (5 bases). This CDR3 is 15 amino acids long. Germline CDR1 reads MNHNY; CDR2 reads SVGAGI (reference sequence). V lost 5 bases and J 0 bases, leaving 10 bases between the germline ends.

The chain is built from TRBV5-8 and TRBJ2-5; TRBD2 might be the D (6 bases). The DNA matches TRBJ2-7 better at its end, which makes the J call doubtful. The germline V gene encodes CDR1 SGHTS and CDR2 YDEGEE. This CDR3 is 14 amino acids long. CDR3: CASSFQGGSNEQYF. As DNA, the CDR3 is TGTGCCAGCAGCTTCCAGGGAGGTTCCAACGAGCAGTACTTC.

A few counts support this clonotype. The chain uses TRBV7-9 and TRBJ2-7; a possible D gene is TRBD2 (6 bases). Trimming removed 3 bases from V and 0 bases from J, with 15 bases in between. Germline assignment: CDR1 SEHNR and CDR2 FQNEAQ (reference sequence). The CDR3 is 16 residues long. The CDR3 nucleotides read TGTGCCAGCAGCTTTATTAGCGGATTGAGCTCCTACGAGCAGTACTTC. Its protein product is CASSFISGLSSYEQYF.

This clonotype came up a few times. V is TRBV28 and J is TRBJ2-5; the D is unclear. The J call may be wrong; the DNA end is better matched by TRBJ2-1. The germline V gene encodes CDR1 MDHEN and CDR2 SYDVKM. The CDR3 extends over 11 amino acids. The CDR3 nucleotides read TGTGCCAGCAGTTTTGTGTTTGAGCAGTTCTTC. This sequence encodes CASSFVFEQFF.

This rearrangement joins TRBV5-1 to TRBJ2-3, with a tentative D call TRBD2 (6 bases). Germline V gene data show CDR1 as SGHRS and CDR2 as YFSETQ. The CDR3 is made up of 16 amino acids. Trimming took off 4 bases at V and 2 bases at J, with 17 bases between the two ends. CDR3 DNA sequence: TGCGCCAGCAGCAGGGGATCTAGCGACCACACAGATACGCAGTATTTT. As protein: CASSRGSSDHTDTQYF.

The V gene is TRBV6-5, the J gene TRBJ2-1, with 7 bases identical to TRBD2. Unmatched junction bases numbered 7, after V lost 8 bases and J lost 0 bases. CDR3 length: 15 residues. Germline values: CDR1 MNHEY, CDR2 SVGAGI. The CDR3 region has the DNA TGTGCCAGCGGCTCGAGCGGGGCCTCCTACAATGAGCAGTTCTTC. It codes for CASGSSGASYNEQFF.

This clonotype was seen only once. The chain joins TRBV12-3 or TRBV12-4 to TRBJ2-3; 7 nucleotides align to TRBD2. Germline trimming cut 3 bases from V and 1 base from J; bases unmatched to any gene: 13. The CDR3 is 18 residues long. CDR3 sequence: CASSFSLSSSGRTDTQYF. The CDR3 DNA sequence: TGTGCCAGCAGTTTCTCCCTTTCATCTAGCGGACGCACAGATACGCAGTATTTT.

V gene TRBV20-1 combines with J gene TRBJ2-3; perhaps TRBD1 as D (6 bases). The V and J ends lost 3 bases and 3 bases respectively, with 16 bases between them. This CDR3 is built from 15 residues. Looked up from germline, CDR1 is DFQATT and CDR2 is SNEGSKA (reference sequence). The CDR3 loop is CSARSTNRGTDTQYF. The CDR3 bases are TGCAGTGCTAGGAGTACAAATAGGGGGACAGATACGCAGTATTTT.